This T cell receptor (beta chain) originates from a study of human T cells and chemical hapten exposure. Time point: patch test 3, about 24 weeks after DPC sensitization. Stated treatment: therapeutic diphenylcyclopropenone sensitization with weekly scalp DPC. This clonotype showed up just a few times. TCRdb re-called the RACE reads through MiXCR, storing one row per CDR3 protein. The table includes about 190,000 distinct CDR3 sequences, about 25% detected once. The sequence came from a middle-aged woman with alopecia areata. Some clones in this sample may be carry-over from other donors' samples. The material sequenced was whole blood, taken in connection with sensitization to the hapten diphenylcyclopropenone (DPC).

CDR3 sequence: CSVEDRLAGVGDEQFF. As DNA, the CDR3 is TGCAGCGTTGAAGATCGGCTAGCGGGAGTTGGTGATGAGCAGTTCTTC. The chain employs TRBV29-1 and TRBJ2-1; 10 nucleotides line up with TRBD2. CDR1 and CDR2 from the germline V gene are SQVTM and ANQGSEA. V gave up 0 bases and J gave up 8 bases; unmatched junction bases: 10. The CDR3 loop spans 16 amino acids.